These 6 T cell receptor beta chains share one sample of origin, sequenced in a study of blood T cell repertoires in COVID-19. TCRdb keeps only in-frame clones here, not all; method: immunoSEQ multiplex PCR. The table shows roughly 100,000 clones, with 84% occurring only once. Sequences were obtained from peripheral blood. Receptors originate from a man between 65 and 85 years old with active or convalescent COVID-19.

This chain connects TRBV29-1 to TRBJ2-1; 9 nucleotides agree with TRBD2. The V gene's germline CDR1 is SQVTM and CDR2 ANQGSEA. Trimming at V came to 7 bases and at J to 9 bases, leaving 10 bases not matched to a gene. The CDR3 is made up of 13 amino acids. The CDR3, as DNA: TGCAGCGCCGGTAGCGGGGGCGGGGGTGAGCAGTTCTTC. Protein sequence: CSAGSGGGGEQFF.

The genes are TRBV6-1 and TRBJ2-7, with 8 bases fitting TRBD2. Per the germline V gene, CDR1 is MNHNS and CDR2 is SASEGT. The length of the CDR3 is 15 residues. With 3 bases clipped from V and 3 bases from J, the junction kept 7 bases outside the gene matches. CDR3 residues: CASSEGTRTSYEQYF. Here the CDR3 DNA reads TGTGCCAGCAGTGAGGGGACTAGGACCAGCTACGAGCAGTACTTC.

The chain is built from TRBV12-5 and TRBJ1-6; no definite D call. This CDR3 has 20 residues. V was trimmed by 0 bases and J by 1 base, leaving 19 bases between them. The germline CDR1 and CDR2 sequences are LGHNT and FRNRAP. CDR3 residues: CASGLVLPYPHLSYNSPLHF. In nucleotides, the CDR3 is TGTGCTAGTGGTTTGGTACTCCCGTATCCCCATTTATCCTATAATTCACCCCTCCACTTT.

This rearrangement joins TRBV28 to TRBJ1-2, with a tentative D call TRBD1 (6 bases). Trimming shortened V by 2 bases and J by 5 bases, and 15 bases separated the two germline ends. CDR3 length: 15 residues. Germline CDR1 reads MDHEN; CDR2 reads SYDVKM. The CDR3 DNA sequence: TGTGCCAGCAGTTTAGGCGCAGGGGAGGGATATGGCTACACCTTC. It encodes CASSLGAGEGYGYTF.

The rearrangement links TRBV3-1 (or the pseudogene TRBV3-2) to TRBJ1-1; TRBD1 aligns across 10 bases. This CDR3 is built from 12 residues. From germline, CDR1 is LGHDT and CDR2 YNNKEL (reference sequence). V gave up 4 bases and J gave up 10 bases; unmatched junction bases: 3. The CDR3 reads CASSRWTGGAFF. The CDR3 DNA follows: TGTGCCAGCAGCCGTTGGACAGGGGGAGCTTTCTTT.

V gene TRBV7-2 combines with J gene TRBJ2-1; unclear D gene. This CDR3 comprises 15 residues. V lost 5 bases and J lost 0, with 11 bases in between. In germline, CDR1 is SGHTA, CDR2 FQGNSA. The DNA of the CDR3 is TGTGCCAGCAGCCCCTTTTTTAGCTCCTACAATGAGCAGTTCTTC. It encodes CASSPFFSSYNEQFF.